What follows are 19 T cell receptor beta chains derived from one specimen sequenced in a study of regulatory T cells in long-lasting Graves disease. TCR beta libraries were built with iRepertoire HTBI primers and Arm-PCR of CDR3 regions. TCRdb re-analysed the multiplex PCR reads in MiXCR, keeping a single row per CDR3 protein. This sample has a few hundred thousand distinct CDR3 sequences, with around 22% found just once. Time point specified: persistent/refractory GD, antithyroid drugs over 5 years with positive TRAb. PBMC RNA was the source of the TCR library. Sequences were derived from peripheral blood mononuclear cells (PBMCs), sampled when the disease was refractory, from a patient treated with antithyroid drugs. These receptors came from a female donor with Graves disease.

With regard to this clonotype: This may be a read error, as it is one base from a much larger clone. The chain recombines TRBV7-2 with TRBJ1-1; D remains ambiguous. There are 13 residues in the CDR3. V was cut by 1 base and J by 11 bases, with 14 bases left in between. Germline V lookup: CDR1 SGHTA, CDR2 FQGNSA. The CDR3: CASSLDEGSQAFF. The CDR3 DNA is TGTGCCAGCAGCTTAGATGAGGGCAGTCAGGCTTTCTTT.

The J gene is TRBJ2-5, the V gene TRBV20-1; D is unresolved. Germline lookup yields CDR1 DFQATT and CDR2 SNEGSKA (reference sequence). The CDR3 contains 15 residues. Trimming left V 0 bases short and J 2 bases short, with 13 bases between. CDR3 DNA: TGCAGTGCTAGAGATCAATGGGGATCTCAAGAGACCCAGTACTTC. Protein product: CSARDQWGSQETQYF.

The CDR3 coding sequence is TGTGCCAGCAGCGTAGCTAGTCAGGGCTTAGTTGGAGAGACCCAGTACTTC. Residues: CASSVASQGLVGETQYF. This chain joins TRBV9 and TRBJ2-5; perhaps TRBD1 as D (5 bases). The germline V gene encodes CDR1 SGDLS and CDR2 YYNGEE. V was clipped by 0 bases and J by 4 bases, with 19 bases between them. This CDR3 region has 17 residues. Full variable domain (missing parts from reference TRBV9 and TRBJ2-5): DSGVTQTPKHLITATGQRVTLRCSPRSGDLSVYWYQQSLDQGLQFLIQYYNGEERAKGNILERFSAQQFPDLHSELNLSSLELGDSALYFCASSVASQGLVGETQYFGPGTRLLVL.

This clonotype was seen repeatedly, ten times or more. The chain uses TRBV7-2 and TRBJ2-2, with 11 bases identical to TRBD2. Trimming removed 3 bases from V and 2 bases from J; junction bases left unmatched: 2. The length of the CDR3 is 16 residues. Germline lookup yields CDR1 SGHTA and CDR2 FQGNSA. The CDR3 reads CASSLTSGDNTGELFF. CDR3 DNA: TGTGCCAGCAGCTTGACTAGCGGGGATAACACCGGGGAGCTGTTTTTT.

This clonotype was counted only a few times. This rearrangement joins TRBV3-1 to TRBJ1-2; D gene ambiguous. Germline CDR1 and CDR2: LGHDT and YNNKEL (reference sequence). This CDR3 spans 15 amino acids. The ends were cut back, 3 bases at V and 6 bases at J, with 17 bases in the middle. The DNA for the CDR3 is TGTGCCAGCAGCCAGAGAGGACCCCCTGACCATGGCTACACCTTC. Its protein is CASSQRGPPDHGYTF. Supplemented by reference TRBV3-1 and TRBJ1-2, the full variable domain reads DTAVSQTPKYLVTQMGNDKSIKCEQNLGHDTMYWYKQDSKKFLKIMFSYNNKELIINETVPNRFSPKSPDKAHLNLHINSLELGDSAVYFCASSQRGPPDHGYTFGSGTRLTVV.

This clonotype was counted between two and nine times. This sequence joins TRBV5-1 and TRBJ2-7; D perhaps matches TRBD2 (6 bases). V was pared by 7 bases and J by 3 bases, with 14 bases between. The CDR3 runs 13 residues. Looked up from germline, CDR1 is SGHRS and CDR2 is YFSETQ. The CDR3 loop is CASGSGAVYEQYF. The CDR3, as DNA: TGCGCCAGCGGCTCGGGAGCGGTCTACGAGCAGTACTTC.

This clonotype was picked up many times. J is TRBJ1-1 and V is TRBV5-1; D might be TRBD1 (5 bases). Germline V gene sequence: CDR1 SGHRS, CDR2 YFSETQ. The germline V and J ends were trimmed by 4 bases and 4 bases, with 17 bases remaining between them. The CDR3 extends over 15 amino acids. The DNA of the CDR3 is TGCGCCAGCAGCCCAATTCCAGGGTTGGGCACTGAAGCTTTCTTT. Protein: CASSPIPGLGTEAFF. Full variable domain (rest looked up from reference TRBV5-1 and TRBJ1-1): KAGVTQTPRYLIKTRGQQVTLSCSPISGHRSVSWYQQTPGQGLQFLFEYFSETQRNKGNFPGRFSGRQFSNSRSEMNVSTLELGDSALYLCASSPIPGLGTEAFFGQGTRLTVV.

This clonotype was seen more than once but under ten times. The genes are TRBV3-1 and TRBJ2-7; 7 positions match TRBD1. Germline CDR1 is LGHDT and CDR2 is YNNKEL (reference sequence). V lost 4 bases to trimming and J lost 5 bases; unmatched junction nucleotides: 2. This CDR3 has 12 residues. CDR3 in DNA: TGTGCCAGCAGCCTGGGGACAGACGAGCAGTACTTC. Translation: CASSLGTDEQYF.

This chain's CDR3 is CASSEPDRPNYGYTF. The CDR3, as DNA: TGTGCCAGCAGTGAGCCGGACAGGCCTAACTATGGCTACACCTTC. The chain couples TRBV25-1 to TRBJ1-2, with 7 bases aligning to TRBD1. Trimming cost V 3 bases and J 0 bases; bases outside gene matches: 4. This CDR3 spans 15 amino acids. The germline V gene has CDR1 MGHDK and CDR2 SYGVNS.

J is TRBJ1-1 and V is TRBV4-2, with a possible D match to TRBD1 (6 bases). Trimming left V 2 bases short and J 5 bases short, with 9 bases between. CDR1 is LGHNA and CDR2 is YNFKEQ in the germline V gene. There are 13 residues in the CDR3. CDR3 nucleotide sequence: TGTGCCAGCAGCCAATACAGGGTTACTGAAGCTTTCTTT. It yields the protein CASSQYRVTEAFF.

This clonotype was seen repeatedly, ten times or more. The chain uses TRBV2 and TRBJ2-3; no firm D call. The germline CDR1 and CDR2 sequences are SNHLY and FYNNEI. The CDR3 is made up of 14 amino acids. The V end lost 1 base, the J end lost 1 base, and 6 bases lay between the germline ends. The CDR3 nucleotides read TGTGCCAGCAGTGAAGGGTGGGGCACAGATACGCAGTATTTT. Translating gives CASSEGWGTDTQYF.

This clonotype showed up many times. The chain uses TRBV7-3 and TRBJ2-2, with D unclear. The germline gives CDR1 SGHTA, CDR2 FQGTGA. Deletions cut 3 bases from V and 7 bases from J, with 9 bases between. This CDR3 has 13 amino acids. The CDR3 coding sequence is TGTGCCAGCAGCTTTTCAGATGTCGGGGAGCTGTTTTTT. Translation gives CASSFSDVGELFF.

V usage is TRBV20-1 and J usage is TRBJ1-1; D is unresolved. CDR1 and CDR2 from the germline V gene are DFQATT and SNEGSKA (reference sequence). The V and J ends lost 2 bases and 3 bases respectively, with 10 bases between them. The CDR3 covers 13 residues. Here the CDR3 DNA reads TGCAGTGCTAGAACACAATTGGACACTGAAGCTTTCTTT. The encoded protein is CSARTQLDTEAFF.

The chain uses TRBV7-2 and TRBJ1-3; the D gene is possibly TRBD1 (6 bases). Germline CDR1 and CDR2: SGHTA and FQGNSA. V was trimmed by 5 bases and J by 3 bases, leaving 11 bases between them. This CDR3 has 14 amino acids. The CDR3 sequence: CASSTQGLGNTIYF. For the CDR3, the DNA is TGTGCCAGCAGCACACAGGGACTTGGAAACACCATATATTTT.

The V call is TRBV3-1, the J call TRBJ2-7; no definite D call. Germline values: CDR1 LGHDT, CDR2 YNNKEL (reference sequence). With 3 bases removed from V and 4 bases from J, the gap between germline ends came to 10 bases. This CDR3 contains 13 residues. CDR3: CASSHSRSYEQYF. Written as DNA, the CDR3 is TGTGCCAGCAGCCATTCCCGTTCATACGAGCAGTACTTC.

This clonotype was detected many times. The V call is TRBV20-1, the J call TRBJ2-7; 11 bases agree with TRBD2. CDR3 length: 13 residues. Germline V CDR1 and CDR2: DFQATT, SNEGSKA (reference sequence). V lost 5 bases, J lost 2 bases, and 2 bases stayed unmatched. This CDR3 reads CSAEGLAAYEQYF. As DNA, the CDR3 is TGCAGTGCTGAGGGACTAGCGGCCTACGAGCAGTACTTC.

The V call is TRBV27, the J call TRBJ2-7; D is uncertain. The ends were cut back, 10 bases at V and 12 bases at J, with 25 bases in the middle. This CDR3 has 13 residues. Germline CDR1 reads MNHEY; CDR2 reads SMNVEV (reference sequence). The CDR3 here is CATKVPRTHTLYF. CDR3 bases: TGTGCCACCAAAGTTCCCCGGACGCACACCCTGTACTTC.

This clonotype appeared many times. J is TRBJ1-2 and V is TRBV29-1, with a weak D call TRBD1 (6 bases). The germline CDR1 and CDR2 sequences are SQVTM and ANQGSEA. The CDR3 extends over 13 amino acids. Trimming took off 3 bases at V and 2 bases at J, with 10 bases between the two ends. The CDR3 DNA follows: TGCAGCGTTGAGGGGCAGGGGAACTATGGCTACACCTTC. It specifies CSVEGQGNYGYTF.

Comment on this clonotype: Only one base separates this from a far larger clonotype, so it likely reflects a read error. The chain employs TRBV7-3 and TRBJ1-1, with D hard to call. Germline CDR1 is SGHTA and CDR2 is FQGTGA. This CDR3 is built from 12 residues. CDR3 residues: CAGSPRGSEAFF. DNA for the CDR3: TGTGCCGGCAGCCCCCGAGGCTCTGAAGCTTTCTTT.